This TCR beta chain emerged from a study of blood T cell repertoires in COVID-19. Study context: Nucleic acid was either cDNA or gDNA, and it came from T cells, B-cell-depleted T cells, or PBMCs.

Participants were aged roughly 18 to 90 years, lived in 24 US areas, and enrolled virtually. Participants were placed into cohorts based on the clinical history they reported. A case of COVID-19 had been met by exposed participants within 2 weeks before study entry. This clone has only a few counts. V was pared by 7 bases and J by 1 base, with 13 bases between. Germline CDR1 ENHRY, CDR2 SYGVKD. The CDR3 sequence is 15 residues long. Clones were read by immunoSEQ multiplex PCR, and TCRdb kept only the in-frame ones, dropping some. The sample holds 250,000 or so clones, about 87% seen once. The clonotype originates from a man aged 50-59 years who had been exposed to COVID-19. The sample taken for sequencing was PBMCs or T cells enriched from blood (not recorded which). J is TRBJ2-2 and V is TRBV10-3; D is unresolved. The CDR3 loop is CAIITNLKNTGELFF. CDR3 sequence (DNA): TGTGCCATCATTACAAACCTCAAGAACACCGGGGAGCTGTTTTTT.